This passage covers 3 T cell receptor beta chains from one sample sequenced in a study of blood T cell repertoires in COVID-19. Assay: immunoSEQ multiplex PCR; the TCRdb copy retains only in-frame clones and omits some. The data hold roughly 160,000 clones, with about 85% observed a single time. The sample was peripheral blood. The receptor set was obtained from a man aged 40-49 years with acute or convalescent COVID-19.

This rearrangement joins TRBV6-1 to TRBJ1-1; D gene ambiguous. The CDR3 runs 14 residues. Per the germline V gene, CDR1 is MNHNS and CDR2 is SASEGT. V lost 2 bases, J lost 4 bases, and 11 bases lay in between. CDR3 sequence reads: CASSESGRRTEAFF. Here the CDR3 DNA reads TGTGCCAGCAGTGAATCGGGTAGGCGCACTGAAGCTTTCTTT.

The chain combines TRBV7-3 with TRBJ1-2; the D is unclear. Trimming removed 3 bases from V and 1 base from J, with 12 bases in between. This CDR3 is built from 15 residues. CDR1 is SGHTA, CDR2 FQGTGA, per germline. CDR3 sequence reads: CASSLSGQFNYGYTF. CDR3 in DNA: TGTGCCAGCAGCTTGAGTGGGCAGTTTAACTATGGCTACACCTTC.

This chain joins TRBV27 and TRBJ2-2; maybe TRBD1 (6 bases). Germline V gene lookup returns CDR1 MNHEY and CDR2 SMNVEV (reference sequence). CDR3 length equals 15 residues. Trimming stripped 4 bases from V and 2 bases from J, with 11 bases between. As DNA, the CDR3 is TGTGCCAGCAGTTCCGGGACAATAAACACCGGGGAGCTGTTTTTT. This gives the protein CASSSGTINTGELFF.